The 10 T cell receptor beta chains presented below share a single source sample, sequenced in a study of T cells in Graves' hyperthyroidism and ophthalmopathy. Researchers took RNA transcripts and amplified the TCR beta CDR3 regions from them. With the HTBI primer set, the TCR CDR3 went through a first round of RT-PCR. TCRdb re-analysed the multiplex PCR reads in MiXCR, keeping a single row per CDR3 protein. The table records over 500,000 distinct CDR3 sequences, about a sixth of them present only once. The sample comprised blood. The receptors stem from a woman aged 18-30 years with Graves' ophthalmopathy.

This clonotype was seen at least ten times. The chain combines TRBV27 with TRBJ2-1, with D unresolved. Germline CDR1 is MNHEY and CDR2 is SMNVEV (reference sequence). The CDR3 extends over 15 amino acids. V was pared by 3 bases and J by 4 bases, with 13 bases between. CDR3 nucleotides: TGTGCCAGCAGTTTGAGCTGGGGTCAATACAATGAGCAGTTCTTC. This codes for CASSLSWGQYNEQFF.

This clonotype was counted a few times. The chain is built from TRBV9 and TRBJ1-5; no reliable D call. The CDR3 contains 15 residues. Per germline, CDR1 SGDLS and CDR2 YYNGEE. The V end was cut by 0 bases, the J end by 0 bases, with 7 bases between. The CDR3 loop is CASSVDVNSNQPQHF. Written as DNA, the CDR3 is TGTGCCAGCAGCGTAGACGTAAATAGCAATCAGCCCCAGCATTTT. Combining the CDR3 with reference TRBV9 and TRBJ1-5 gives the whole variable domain DSGVTQTPKHLITATGQRVTLRCSPRSGDLSVYWYQQSLDQGLQFLIQYYNGEERAKGNILERFSAQQFPDLHSELNLSSLELGDSALYFCASSVDVNSNQPQHFGDGTRLSIL.

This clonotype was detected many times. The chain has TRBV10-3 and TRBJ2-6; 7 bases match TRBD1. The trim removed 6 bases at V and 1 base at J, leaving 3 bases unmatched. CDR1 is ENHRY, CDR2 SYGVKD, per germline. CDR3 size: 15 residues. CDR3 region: CAISDRVSGANVLTF. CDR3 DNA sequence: TGTGCCATCAGCGACAGGGTATCTGGGGCCAACGTCCTGACTTTC.

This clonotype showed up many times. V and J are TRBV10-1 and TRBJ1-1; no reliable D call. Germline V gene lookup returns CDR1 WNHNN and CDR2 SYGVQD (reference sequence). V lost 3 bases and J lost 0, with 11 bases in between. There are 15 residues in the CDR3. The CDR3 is CASSDLEQMNTEAFF. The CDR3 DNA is TGCGCCAGCAGTGACCTAGAACAGATGAACACTGAAGCTTTCTTT.

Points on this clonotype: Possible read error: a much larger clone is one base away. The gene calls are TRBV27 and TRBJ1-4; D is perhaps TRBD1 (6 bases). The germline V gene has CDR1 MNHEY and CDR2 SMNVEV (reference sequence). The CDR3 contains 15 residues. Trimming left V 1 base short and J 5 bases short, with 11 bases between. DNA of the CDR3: TGTGCCAGCAGTTTATTGGGAGGGGGGAATGAAAAACTGTTTTTT. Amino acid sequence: CASSLLGGGNEKLFF.

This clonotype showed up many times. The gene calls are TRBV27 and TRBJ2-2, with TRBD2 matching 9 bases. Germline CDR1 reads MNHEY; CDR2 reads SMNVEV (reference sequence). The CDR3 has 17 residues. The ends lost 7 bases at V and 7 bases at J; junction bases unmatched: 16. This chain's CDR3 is CASKRTSVYNGGGELFF. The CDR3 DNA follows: TGTGCCAGCAAGAGGACTAGCGTATACAATGGTGGCGGGGAGCTGTTTTTT.

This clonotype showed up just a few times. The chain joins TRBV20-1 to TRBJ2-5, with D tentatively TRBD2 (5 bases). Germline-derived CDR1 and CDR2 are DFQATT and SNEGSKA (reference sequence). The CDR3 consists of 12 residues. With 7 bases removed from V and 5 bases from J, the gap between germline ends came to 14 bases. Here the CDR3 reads CSVKLRDETQYF. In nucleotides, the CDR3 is TGCAGTGTCAAGCTGAGGGATGAGACCCAGTACTTC.

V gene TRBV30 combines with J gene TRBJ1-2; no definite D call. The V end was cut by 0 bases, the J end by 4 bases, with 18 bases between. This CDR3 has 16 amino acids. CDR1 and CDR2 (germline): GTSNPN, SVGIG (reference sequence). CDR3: CAWSVRLENSRYGYTF. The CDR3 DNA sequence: TGTGCCTGGAGTGTACGGCTTGAGAACTCCCGCTATGGCTACACCTTC.

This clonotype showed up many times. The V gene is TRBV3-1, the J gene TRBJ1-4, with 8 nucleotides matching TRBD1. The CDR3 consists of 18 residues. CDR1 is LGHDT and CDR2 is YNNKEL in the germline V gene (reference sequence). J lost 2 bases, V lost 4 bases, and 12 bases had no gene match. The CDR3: CASSPKDRDYRTNEKLFF. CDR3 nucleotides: TGTGCCAGCAGCCCCAAGGACAGGGATTACAGGACTAATGAAAAACTGTTTTTT.

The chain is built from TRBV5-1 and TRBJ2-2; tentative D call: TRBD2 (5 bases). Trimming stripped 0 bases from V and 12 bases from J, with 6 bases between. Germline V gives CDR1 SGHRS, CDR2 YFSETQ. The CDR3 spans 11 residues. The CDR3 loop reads CASSLGGKLFF. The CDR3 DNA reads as TGCGCCAGCAGCTTGGGAGGGAAGCTGTTTTTT.